The T cell receptor (beta chain) under discussion was sequenced for a study of blood T cell repertoires in COVID-19. At the level of the study: Acute-phase and convalescent COVID-19 samples originated in the United States, Italy and Spain.

Those enrolled, adults aged roughly 18 to 95 years, came from about two dozen US areas. As originally analysed: For nucleated cells, counts were estimated from reference gene primer amplification. Assay used: immunoSEQ multiplex PCR; TCRdb lists only in-frame clones, some missing. From that table come the V and J calls and clone size; the DNA was used to work out D and trimming. The data hold under 450,000 clones, with around 87% observed a single time. CDR3 length: 15 residues. The V end was cut by 5 bases, the J end by 2 bases, with 13 bases between. In germline, CDR1 is LNHDA, CDR2 SQIVND (reference sequence).

This receptor was obtained from a man aged 25 to 45 who had recovered from COVID-19. The sample comprised PBMCs or T cells enriched from blood (not recorded which). The J gene is TRBJ1-5, the V gene TRBV19, with a weak D call TRBD1 (5 bases). Here the CDR3 reads CASSPRQTGNQPQHF. The CDR3 DNA follows: TGTGCCAGTAGTCCCCGACAGACAGGCAATCAGCCCCAGCATTTT. Filled out from reference TRBV19 and TRBJ1-5, the complete variable domain reads DGGITQSPKYLFRKEGQNVTLSCEQNLNHDAMYWYRQDPGQGLRLIYYSQIVNDFQKGDIAEGYSVSREKKESFPLTVTSAQKNPTAFYLCASSPRQTGNQPQHFGDGTRLSIL.